The source of this T cell receptor (beta chain) is a study of CD8 T cells in Susac syndrome. The authors reverse transcribed roughly 0.5 to 1 ug RNA with random hexamers. Amplification of TCR beta CDR3 spanned 54 Vbeta and 13 Jbeta via immunoSEQ multiplex PCR. TCRdb re-derived calls from the immunoSEQ multiplex PCR reads in MiXCR, one entry per CDR3 protein. The table includes 100,000 to 150,000 distinct CDR3 sequences, 85% to 95% detected once. The CDR3 has 14 amino acids. V lost 1 base to trimming and J lost 2 bases, with 9 bases between them. The germline CDR1 and CDR2 sequences are SGHTA and FQGTGA.

The J gene is TRBJ2-7, the V gene TRBV7-3, with D tentatively TRBD2 (7 bases). Sequenced input: CD8+ T cells from PBMCs. The receptor was isolated from a human donor with multiple sclerosis. This CDR3 is CASSLIGGPYEQYF. CDR3 nucleotide sequence: TGTGCCAGCAGCTTAATCGGGGGGCCCTACGAGCAGTACTTC.